The 12 T cell receptor beta chains given below trace back to one sample, sequenced in a study of cytomegalovirus exposure and HLA in healthy donors. The PCR contained 60 Vbeta and 13 Jbeta primers. Assay: immunoSEQ multiplex PCR; the TCRdb copy retains only in-frame clones and omits some. Found here are some 210,000 clones, around 86% of them singletons; the top ten hold about a tenth. Sequencing input: PBMCs. These receptors all stem from a woman between 50 and 59 years old in good health and CMV-seropositive.

The chain employs TRBV6-5 and TRBJ2-2; 8 bases match TRBD1. The CDR3 runs to 15 residues. V was pared by 6 bases and J by 3 bases, with 6 bases of the junction left unmatched. Germline CDR1 and CDR2: MNHEY and SVGAGI. The CDR3 spells CASSSRTGHTGELFF. The CDR3 DNA sequence: TGTGCCAGCAGCTCCCGGACAGGGCACACCGGGGAGCTGTTTTTT.

The chain recombines TRBV2 with TRBJ1-1; D is uncertain. V lost 7 bases, J lost 1 base, and 10 bases lay in between. Germline V lookup: CDR1 SNHLY, CDR2 FYNNEI. The CDR3 consists of 13 residues. CDR3 residues: CASINSANTEAFF. CDR3 DNA sequence: TGTGCCAGCATAAACAGTGCGAACACTGAAGCTTTCTTT.

The chain carries TRBV6-4 and TRBJ2-7; 10 nucleotides agree with TRBD2. V lost 5 bases to trimming and J lost 6 bases; unmatched junction nucleotides: 13. Germline loops: CDR1 MRHNA, CDR2 SNTAGT. This CDR3 region has 16 residues. CDR3 coding DNA: TGTGCCAGCAGTCAACTAGCGGGGACCCCCTGGACCGAGCAGTACTTC. It codes for CASSQLAGTPWTEQYF.

This chain uses TRBV2 with TRBJ1-2; D is unresolved. The CDR3 is made up of 14 amino acids. Germline-derived CDR1 and CDR2 are SNHLY and FYNNEI. Trimming shortened V by 2 bases and J by 7 bases, and 14 bases separated the two germline ends. CDR3 residues: CASSEWAVTGGYTF. CDR3 nucleotides: TGTGCCAGCAGTGAATGGGCAGTAACCGGTGGCTACACCTTC.

DNA for the CDR3: TGCGCCAGCAGGGACACCGGGACTTTGCCAACCAACGGTCGTGAAGCTTTCTTT. Its protein is CASRDTGTLPTNGREAFF. V gene TRBV10-1 combines with J gene TRBJ1-1; possibly TRBD1 for D (5 bases). Germline values: CDR1 WNHNN, CDR2 SYGVQD (reference sequence). Trimming left V 6 bases short and J 7 bases short, with 30 bases between. This CDR3 is 18 amino acids long.

CDR3 loop: CASSLFGGNTEAFF. The CDR3 nucleotides are TGCGCCAGCAGCTTGTTTGGCGGGAACACTGAAGCTTTCTTT. The chain carries TRBV5-1 and TRBJ1-1; no firm D call. Germline V gene lookup returns CDR1 SGHRS and CDR2 YFSETQ. The CDR3 has 14 amino acids. V lost 1 base to trimming and J lost 1 base, with 8 bases between them.

This chain joins TRBV4-2 and TRBJ1-4; 7 nucleotides agree with TRBD1. This CDR3 is 15 amino acids long. V shed 1 base, J shed 7 bases, and the junction held 6 bases outside the gene matches. CDR1 LGHNA and CDR2 YNFKEQ come from the germline V gene. This CDR3 reads CASSQVSQGVEKLFF. The CDR3 DNA reads TGTGCCAGCAGCCAAGTCTCCCAGGGGGTTGAAAAACTGTTTTTT.

This chain links TRBV5-1 with TRBJ1-1; 10 bases fit TRBD1. Germline CDR1 is SGHRS and CDR2 is YFSETQ. The CDR3 runs to 16 residues. The trim removed 3 bases at V and 5 bases at J, leaving 10 bases unmatched. CDR3 bases: TGCGCCAGCAGCTCAGGACAGGGGGAGTGGAAGACTGAAGCTTTCTTT. This encodes CASSSGQGEWKTEAFF.

This rearrangement joins TRBV7-9 to TRBJ2-3; the D is unclear. This CDR3 has 15 residues. Germline V gene data show CDR1 as SEHNR and CDR2 as FQNEAQ (reference sequence). V lost 5 bases and J 3 bases, leaving 15 bases between the germline ends. CDR3 DNA: TGTGCCAGCAGCACTTCGAACAGTAATACAGATACGCAGTATTTT. Translating it yields CASSTSNSNTDTQYF. Full variable domain (rest looked up from reference TRBV7-9 and TRBJ2-3): DTGVSQNPRHKITKRGQNVTFRCDPISEHNRLYWYRQTLGQGPEFLTYFQNEAQLEKSRLLSDRFSAERPKGSFSTLEIQRTEQGDSAMYLCASSTSNSNTDTQYFGPGTRLTVL.

The chain carries TRBV9 and TRBJ2-5, with D possibly matching TRBD2 (6 bases). Trimming stripped 0 bases from V and 3 bases from J, with 9 bases between. CDR1 is SGDLS, CDR2 YYNGEE, per germline. This CDR3 has 14 amino acids. Here the CDR3 reads CASSVGGLKETQYF. CDR3 DNA: TGTGCCAGCAGCGTAGGGGGACTGAAAGAGACCCAGTACTTC.

The CDR3 DNA reads as TGTGCCAGCAGCCCAGGAGGGGGCAATGAAAAACTGTTTTTT. Translation gives CASSPGGGNEKLFF. V and J are TRBV7-9 and TRBJ1-4; TRBD1 matches at 7 bases. J lost 5 bases, V lost 5 bases, and 5 bases had no gene match. This CDR3 spans 14 amino acids. The V gene's germline CDR1 is SEHNR and CDR2 FQNEAQ (reference sequence).

V gene TRBV9 combines with J gene TRBJ1-3; no firm D call. CDR1 and CDR2 (germline): SGDLS, YYNGEE. V gave up 0 bases and J gave up 4 bases, with 11 bases separating them. The length of the CDR3 is 15 residues. CDR3 coding DNA: TGTGCCAGCAGCGTAGAGCTCACCCCGGGAAACACCATATATTTT. It translates to CASSVELTPGNTIYF.